This note documents a single T cell receptor beta chain sequence. The sample is drawn from a study of siplizumab effects on memory and regulatory T cells. CDR1 is KGHSH and CDR2 is LQKENI in the germline V gene. CDR3 length: 15 amino acids. V gave up 3 bases and J gave up 2 bases, with 11 bases separating them. Every sample had roughly 9.1 x 10^4 of its TCR templates assayed. Data came from immunoSEQ multiplex PCR; TCRdb stores just in-frame clones and leaves some out. The table records some 110,000 clones, more than 85% of them present only once. The TCR was taken from a human donor in good health. The V call is TRBV18, the J call TRBJ2-1, with a weak D call TRBD2 (6 bases). What was sequenced was CD4+ T cells sorted from blood. For the CDR3, the DNA is TGTGCCAGCTCACCCGTCGCGGGGCCCTACAATGAGCAGTTCTTC. This sequence encodes CASSPVAGPYNEQFF.